This T cell receptor beta chain was retrieved from a study of T cells in Graves' hyperthyroidism and ophthalmopathy. Germline V gene sequence: CDR1 SEHNR, CDR2 FQNEAQ (reference sequence). V trimming: 6 bases; J trimming: 6 bases; junction bases outside the gene matches: 6. This CDR3 has 15 residues. In the case of this clonotype: What it binds is unknown.

RNA transcripts served as the template for amplifying TCR beta CDR3 regions. Initially, a first-round RT-PCR of the TCR CDR3 employed the HTBI primer set. MiXCR was run by TCRdb on the multiplex PCR reads, yielding one entry per CDR3 protein. The sample carries approximately 600,000 distinct CDR3 sequences, about a fifth recorded once. Points from the study as a whole: A 13 V-J model separated ophthalmopathy from stable hyperthyroidism.

V gene TRBV7-9 combines with J gene TRBJ2-1; TRBD2 aligns across 12 bases. This TCR was recovered from a man aged 30 to 39 with Graves' ophthalmopathy. Source material: blood. The chain's CDR3 is CASSYTSGRSNEQFF. The DNA of the CDR3 is TGTGCCAGCAGTTATACTAGCGGGAGGTCCAATGAGCAGTTCTTC.